This TCR beta chain was retrieved from a study of T cell changes during pregnancy in multiple sclerosis. This CDR3 is built from 13 residues. Germline V gene lookup returns CDR1 SGHTA and CDR2 FQGTGA. After removal of 9 bases from V and 5 bases from J, the junction contained 5 bases not matched to a gene. Generated by immunoSEQ multiplex PCR, the TCRdb table keeps only in-frame clones and is missing some. The data contain tens of thousands of clones, more than 85% of them singletons. The genes are TRBV7-3 and TRBJ2-1; TRBD1 aligns across 9 bases. The source of this sequence is a female donor with multiple sclerosis, enrolled in a pregnancy study. This sample comprised peripheral blood, obtained before pregnancy. The CDR3 is CASGTGYDNEQFF. The CDR3 bases are TGTGCCAGTGGGACAGGGTACGACAATGAGCAGTTCTTC.